Presented here are 32 T cell receptor beta chains from one specimen sequenced in a study of cytomegalovirus exposure and HLA in healthy donors. The table came from immunoSEQ multiplex PCR; TCRdb's copy has only in-frame clones and leaves some out. The sample lists around 150,000 clones, roughly 83% occurring once. The sample was PBMCs. The source of these receptors is a man aged 30 to 39 in good health and CMV-seropositive.

This chain links TRBV30 with TRBJ2-7, with D tentatively TRBD1 (6 bases). CDR3 length: 13 amino acids. V lost 0 bases, J lost 7 bases, and 13 bases lay in between. Per germline, CDR1 GTSNPN and CDR2 SVGIG (reference sequence). CDR3 coding DNA: TGTGCCTGGAGTGTGACAGGCGGCGGAGAGCAGTACTTC. This encodes CAWSVTGGGEQYF.

The chain links TRBV9 to TRBJ1-1; D perhaps matches TRBD1 (5 bases). The V gene lost 6 bases and the J gene lost 9 bases, with 21 bases spanning the gap. This CDR3 region has 14 residues. From germline, CDR1 is SGDLS and CDR2 YYNGEE. The CDR3 DNA reads TGTGCCAGCATGCCCTCAGAAGGGGATTCTAAAGCTTTCTTT. Amino acid sequence: CASMPSEGDSKAFF.

The chain joins TRBV7-6 to TRBJ1-1; TRBD1 aligns across 9 bases. Germline trimming cut 5 bases from V and 5 bases from J; bases unmatched to any gene: 12. CDR1 SGHVS and CDR2 FNYEAQ come from the germline V gene. The CDR3 is made up of 16 amino acids. The CDR3: CASSLSQGAMGTEAFF. CDR3 coding DNA: TGTGCCAGCAGCCTCTCACAGGGGGCTATGGGGACTGAAGCTTTCTTT. Complete variable domain (other parts from reference TRBV7-6 and TRBJ1-1): GAGVSQSPRYKVTKRGQDVALRCDPISGHVSLYWYRQALGQGPEFLTYFNYEAQQDKSGLPNDRFSAERPEGSISTLTIQRTEQRDSAMYRCASSLSQGAMGTEAFFGQGTRLTVV.

The genes are TRBV9 and TRBJ1-1; no clear D gene. Trimming took off 4 bases at V and 4 bases at J, with 14 bases between the two ends. Looked up from germline, CDR1 is SGDLS and CDR2 is YYNGEE. CDR3 length equals 14 residues. The CDR3 DNA reads as TGTGCCAGCAGCTCCCCCGGTCGGAGCACTGAAGCTTTCTTT. Amino acids: CASSSPGRSTEAFF.

This chain connects TRBV19 to TRBJ2-7, with unresolved D. Looked up from germline, CDR1 is LNHDA and CDR2 is SQIVND (reference sequence). V gave up 5 bases and J gave up 0 bases, with 5 bases separating them. The CDR3 is made up of 12 amino acids. CDR3 sequence reads: CASSPGSYEQYF. The CDR3 DNA reads TGTGCCAGTAGTCCCGGCTCCTACGAGCAGTACTTC.

This chain links TRBV6-4 with TRBJ1-1; D might be TRBD1 (6 bases). V shed 0 bases and J shed 4 bases, with 18 bases lying between them. Germline V gene data show CDR1 as MRHNA and CDR2 as SNTAGT. The CDR3 covers 17 residues. DNA of the CDR3: TGTGCCAGCAGTGACTCACCCCCGGCAGGGGAGGGCACTGAAGCTTTCTTT. It encodes CASSDSPPAGEGTEAFF.

This chain joins TRBV7-7 and TRBJ1-1; weak D call: TRBD1 (6 bases). V lost 7 bases and J lost 4, with 25 bases in between. The CDR3 has 17 amino acids. From germline, CDR1 is SSHAT and CDR2 FNYEAQ (reference sequence). The DNA for the CDR3 is TGTGCCAGCACCGGAAGGGGGAATCCCGCACGGGGCACTGAAGCTTTCTTT. It translates to CASTGRGNPARGTEAFF. Combining the CDR3 with reference TRBV7-7 and TRBJ1-1 gives the whole variable domain GAGVSQSPRYKVTKRGQDVTLRCDPISSHATLYWYQQALGQGPEFLTYFNYEAQPDKSGLPSDRFSAERPEGSISTLTIQRTEQRDSAMYRCASTGRGNPARGTEAFFGQGTRLTVV.

The chain carries TRBV29-1 and TRBJ2-7; weak D call: TRBD1 (5 bases). Germline lookup yields CDR1 SQVTM and CDR2 ANQGSEA. Trimming left V 5 bases short and J 1 base short, with 9 bases between. This CDR3 region has 12 residues. The CDR3 spells CSVQGWSYEQYF. DNA for the CDR3: TGCAGCGTTCAGGGTTGGTCCTACGAGCAGTACTTC.

The chain is built from TRBV9 and TRBJ2-3; 10 bases are a match to TRBD2. The germline gives CDR1 SGDLS, CDR2 YYNGEE. The ends lost 0 bases at V and 4 bases at J; junction bases unmatched: 14. This CDR3 contains 19 residues. CDR3 in DNA: TGTGCCAGCAGCGTAGACACTAGCGGGGAGGCCTACCCTCCAGATACGCAGTATTTT. It is translated as CASSVDTSGEAYPPDTQYF.

This chain uses TRBV18 with TRBJ1-1; D unclear. In germline, CDR1 is KGHSH, CDR2 LQKENI. The CDR3 has 15 residues. The germline V and J ends were trimmed by 1 base and 7 bases, with 16 bases remaining between them. As DNA, the CDR3 is TGTGCCAGCTCACCACTTACTGTCCAGAGCGATGAAGCTTTCTTT. This sequence encodes CASSPLTVQSDEAFF.

This clone was seen only a few times. The chain carries TRBV7-3 and TRBJ2-5, with TRBD2 matching 8 bases. The CDR3 length is 15 residues. V shed 1 base, J shed 2 bases, and the junction held 3 bases outside the gene matches. Germline V gene sequence: CDR1 SGHTA, CDR2 FQGTGA. The CDR3 here is CASSLNSGEQETQYF. In nucleotides, the CDR3 is TGTGCCAGCAGCTTAAATAGCGGGGAACAAGAGACCCAGTACTTC.

The chain has TRBV13 and TRBJ1-3; D is unclear. The CDR3 consists of 16 residues. Germline lookup yields CDR1 PRHDT and CDR2 FYEKMQ (reference sequence). The V and J ends lost 6 bases and 0 bases respectively, with 15 bases between them. This CDR3 reads CASRKSGLSSGNTIYF. In DNA form, the CDR3 reads TGTGCCAGCAGGAAATCGGGTCTGTCCTCTGGAAACACCATATATTTT.

This chain links TRBV5-8 with TRBJ1-1; D remains unclear. The CDR3 is 13 residues long. V shed 0 bases and J shed 1 base, with 4 bases lying between them. Germline V gene data show CDR1 as SGHTS and CDR2 as YDEGEE. The CDR3 region has the DNA TGTGCCAGCAGCTTGGAGAGGAACACTGAAGCTTTCTTT. Translating it yields CASSLERNTEAFF.

The chain links TRBV5-6 to TRBJ1-5; TRBD1 aligns across 8 bases. The germline gives CDR1 SGHDT, CDR2 YYEEEE. V dropped 0 bases and J dropped 1; count of bases not matched to a gene: 3. The CDR3 loop spans 16 amino acids. CDR3 sequence: CASSLDRGISNQPQHF. In DNA form, the CDR3 reads TGTGCCAGCAGCTTGGACAGGGGGATCAGCAATCAGCCCCAGCATTTT.

About this clone itself: Other nucleotide sequences in the sample specify the same CDR3. This sequence joins TRBV2 and TRBJ2-1; 8 positions match TRBD2. Trimming at V came to 3 bases and at J to 0 bases, leaving 4 bases not matched to a gene. This CDR3 spans 16 amino acids. The V gene's germline CDR1 is SNHLY and CDR2 FYNNEI. CDR3 loop: CASSDLSGSSYNEQFF. The CDR3 bases are TGTGCCAGCAGTGATTTGAGCGGGAGCTCCTACAATGAGCAGTTCTTC.

J is TRBJ2-7 and V is TRBV15; no definite D call. This CDR3 contains 14 residues. The germline gives CDR1 LNHNV, CDR2 YYDKDF (reference sequence). Trimming took off 0 bases at V and 1 base at J, with 7 bases between the two ends. In nucleotides, the CDR3 is TGTGCCACCAGCAGAGATCCGGAGTCCTACGAGCAGTACTTC. It yields the protein CATSRDPESYEQYF.

V and J are TRBV7-8 and TRBJ2-7; 7 positions match TRBD2. The V segment lost 5 bases and the J segment 3 bases; nucleotides outside the gene matches: 4. CDR3 length equals 13 residues. The germline gives CDR1 SGHVS, CDR2 FQNEAQ. CDR3: CASSLSGDYEQYF. CDR3 in DNA: TGTGCCAGCAGCCTAAGCGGGGACTACGAGCAGTACTTC.

This clone showed up just once. The chain has TRBV28 and TRBJ1-1, with 7 bases that match TRBD1. V shed 5 bases, J shed 0 bases, and the junction held 6 bases outside the gene matches. The CDR3 is 15 residues long. CDR1 and CDR2 (germline): MDHEN, SYDVKM. DNA for the CDR3: TGTGCCAGCAGTGCATTACAGGGGCTGAACACTGAAGCTTTCTTT. Its protein product is CASSALQGLNTEAFF.

The chain combines TRBV6-5 with TRBJ1-1; D gene uncertain. V shed 7 bases and J shed 0 bases, with 9 bases lying between them. The V gene's germline CDR1 is MNHEY and CDR2 SVGAGI. The CDR3 is 13 amino acids. The CDR3 bases are TGTGCCAGCATTGGTCAGGTGAACACTGAAGCTTTCTTT. Protein sequence: CASIGQVNTEAFF.

Here the CDR3 DNA reads TGTGCCAGCAGCTCGCGGACTAGCGGGAGTGAGACCCAGTACTTC. It translates to CASSSRTSGSETQYF. The rearrangement uses TRBV7-2 and TRBJ2-5, with 13 bases identical to TRBD2. The CDR3 is 15 amino acids. V trimming: 4 bases; J trimming: 5 bases; junction bases outside the gene matches: 4. CDR1 is SGHTA and CDR2 is FQGNSA in the germline V gene. Complete variable domain (other parts from reference TRBV7-2 and TRBJ2-5): GAGVSQSPSNKVTEKGKDVELRCDPISGHTALYWYRQSLGQGLEFLIYFQGNSAPDKSGLPSDRFSAERTGGSVSTLTIQRTQQEDSAVYLCASSSRTSGSETQYFGPGTRLLVL.

The V gene is TRBV5-5, the J gene TRBJ1-5; D is undetermined. The CDR3 covers 15 residues. V lost 5 bases, J lost 1 base, and 13 bases lay in between. CDR1 SGHKS and CDR2 YYEKEE come from the germline V gene (reference sequence). The CDR3 DNA reads as TGTGCCAGCAGTCGGTGGGGAGCAAGCAATCAGCCCCAGCATTTT. Amino acids: CASSRWGASNQPQHF.

Worth noting for this clone: Germline and junction disagree at one end, which may indicate a read error. The chain carries TRBV30 and TRBJ2-5, with 11 bases identical to TRBD2. The germline CDR1 and CDR2 sequences are GTSNPN and SVGIG (reference sequence). CDR3 size: 16 residues. Here the CDR3 DNA reads TGTGCCTGGAGTAGGGGACTAGCGGTATCAAAAGAGGCCCAGTACTTC. Translating it yields CAWSRGLAVSKEAQYF.

This chain links TRBV4-3 with TRBJ1-2; 9 bases fit TRBD1. V shed 0 bases, J shed 7 bases, and the junction held 9 bases outside the gene matches. The CDR3 loop spans 16 amino acids. Germline V gene data show CDR1 as LGHNA and CDR2 as YSLEER. In DNA form, the CDR3 reads TGCGCCAGCAGCCAAGAAATAACAGGGGGCGCCGGTGGCTACACCTTC. This gives the protein CASSQEITGGAGGYTF.

This chain uses TRBV7-6 with TRBJ1-4; 9 nucleotides align to TRBD1. This CDR3 is built from 14 residues. V was pared by 0 bases and J by 12 bases, with 5 bases of the junction left unmatched. Germline CDR1 and CDR2: SGHVS and FNYEAQ. The CDR3 DNA reads TGTGCCAGCAGCTTAGCTGAGGACAGGGGCCAACTGTTTTTT. Translated, it gives CASSLAEDRGQLFF. Looking up the rest from reference TRBV7-6 and TRBJ1-4 gives the full variable domain: GAGVSQSPRYKVTKRGQDVALRCDPISGHVSLYWYRQALGQGPEFLTYFNYEAQQDKSGLPNDRFSAERPEGSISTLTIQRTEQRDSAMYRCASSLAEDRGQLFFGSGTQLSVL.

This chain connects TRBV18 to TRBJ1-1; possibly TRBD1 for D (5 bases). Germline CDR1 reads KGHSH; CDR2 reads LQKENI. The CDR3 covers 15 residues. V lost 1 base to trimming and J lost 2 bases, with 11 bases between them. Here the CDR3 reads CASSPQGKENTEAFF. In DNA form, the CDR3 reads TGTGCCAGCTCACCACAGGGGAAGGAAAACACTGAAGCTTTCTTT.

V is TRBV18 and J is TRBJ1-4; 7 bases map to TRBD1. V lost 1 base to trimming and J lost 8 bases; unmatched junction nucleotides: 16. Germline CDR1 is KGHSH and CDR2 is LQKENI. This CDR3 is built from 18 residues. The CDR3, as DNA: TGTGCCAGCTCACCACTAGAGAGACAGGGTTTTCGTCTAGAAAAACTGTTTTTT. This codes for CASSPLERQGFRLEKLFF.

This CDR3 is CASSRDTQETQYF. CDR3 in DNA: TGTGCCAGCAGCAGAGACACTCAAGAGACCCAGTACTTC. The chain links TRBV7-3 to TRBJ2-5, with D hard to call. The germline gives CDR1 SGHTA, CDR2 FQGTGA. This CDR3 region has 13 residues. V was pared by 5 bases and J by 2 bases, with 9 bases between.

The chain links TRBV28 to TRBJ1-1; D remains unclear. The CDR3 extends over 12 amino acids. Trimming pared 1 base from V and 8 bases from J, leaving 8 bases between. Per the germline V gene, CDR1 is MDHEN and CDR2 is SYDVKM. Here the CDR3 DNA reads TGTGCCAGCAGTTTATCATGGCACGAAGCTTTCTTT. Amino acid sequence: CASSLSWHEAFF.

V and J are TRBV6-5 and TRBJ1-2; a weak D match, TRBD1 (6 bases). V lost 6 bases and J 4 bases, leaving 15 bases between the germline ends. The germline CDR1 and CDR2 sequences are MNHEY and SVGAGI. The CDR3 has 14 residues. The CDR3 DNA reads as TGTGCCAGCAGCCGACAGGCCAGTAGCTATGGCTACACCTTC. This gives the protein CASSRQASSYGYTF.

Regarding this clone: Within the sample, other DNA sequences also encode this same CDR3. The CDR3 region has the DNA TGTGCCAGCAGCCGGGGACAGGCGAACACCGGGGAGCTGTTTTTT. Its translation: CASSRGQANTGELFF. V usage is TRBV7-8 and J usage is TRBJ2-2, with 8 nucleotides matching TRBD1. Germline CDR1 is SGHVS and CDR2 is FQNEAQ. The CDR3 loop spans 15 amino acids. Germline trimming cut 5 bases from V and 0 bases from J; bases unmatched to any gene: 2.

The chain employs TRBV7-9 and TRBJ1-2, with no clear D. The CDR3 has 14 residues. CDR1 SEHNR and CDR2 FQNEAQ come from the germline V gene (reference sequence). The germline V and J ends were trimmed by 2 bases and 4 bases, with 11 bases remaining between them. CDR3 amino acids: CASSLTGGGYGYTF. CDR3 coding DNA: TGTGCCAGCAGCTTAACGGGAGGCGGCTATGGCTACACCTTC.

This clone has just one count. The gene calls are TRBV9 and TRBJ2-2; D remains unclear. The V end was cut by 2 bases, the J end by 6 bases, with 11 bases between. CDR3 length: 14 residues. CDR1 and CDR2 from the germline V gene are SGDLS and YYNGEE. The CDR3 DNA reads TGTGCCAGCAGCGTGCGAAGCCTCTCCGGGGAGCTGTTTTTT. Amino acids: CASSVRSLSGELFF.